This TCR beta chain was sequenced in a study of follicular helper T cells after annual influenza vaccination (dated by TCRdb to the late 2010s). Background on the whole study: Blood was drawn on days 0, 7 and 28 after each seasonal influenza vaccination. To study recall of cTfh clones, some subjects were followed across successive annual vaccinations spanning the 2013-2014, 2014-2015 and 2015-2016 seasons. One week after vaccination, a second recruited cohort of roughly twelve subjects (Table S1) displayed a similar ICOS+CD38+ cTfh response. Multi-year samples were available for six subjects, with four spanning two vaccination seasons and two spanning three seasons. The 2013-2014 samples were cryopreserved, while the 2015 samples were processed right after collection.

The method was the immunoSEQ multiplex PCR assay. Adaptive Biotechnologies carried out TCRB amplification, library preparation, sequencing and preliminary bioinformatics at Survey level resolution. For TCRB sequencing, genomic DNA from the sorted cTfh populations was amplified by multiplex PCR. Concerning the study's data processing: Clonality was calculated in R as 1 minus normalized Shannon entropy, and the Gini index was computed with the R package ineq. The overlap score was defined as the summed counts of shared sequences divided by the total counts of all sequences in both compared samples. Significance of shared clonotypes was assessed by Fisher's exact test, with a theoretical repertoire of 10^7 TCRB sequences assumed. The source is immuneACCESS, and TCRdb retained only in-frame sequences with V and J called. Part of the clones is not carried over; for the studies checked, unresolved V genes explain less than half of this, and the remainder is unexplained. The V and J calls and the clone size are those of that table, but D and trimming were determined from the DNA. This sample is represented by some 5,000 clones; 80% to 85% of them were singletons. The ten biggest clones cover about 2.4% of the sample.

Points the paper makes about the study in general: Successive annual vaccinations recalled a recurrent oligoclonal ICOS+CD38+ cTfh response that contained tetramer and AIM influenza-specific clonotypes. ICOS+CD38+ cTfh clonality correlated with the frequency of that population, and its change correlated with the change in circulating plasmablast frequency. Only about 9-22% of analyzed cells yielded productive TCRB sequences, so sampling of rare clonotypes was not possible. Day 7 ICOS+CD38+ clones were most often found later in ICOS-CD38- cTfh, suggesting that subset may serve as a memory reservoir.

The time point label here, explained by the study, means: 2015-2016 season, 7 days after influenza vaccination. Seasonal inactivated influenza vaccine (Fluvarix) was administered to adults, and sorted blood CD4 subsets were tracked by TCRB sequencing before and after vaccination. To be eligible, subjects had to be community-dwelling and could not have received an influenza vaccine during the previous 6 months. Reasons for exclusion included contraindications to influenza vaccine, substance abuse, HIV/AIDS, active malignancy, immunomodulatory medication, and active illness such as respiratory infection. At each time point, somewhere between 40 and 100 mL of blood was taken. Non-naive CD4+CXCR5+PD-1+ cells were defined as circulating Tfh and were sorted into two fractions, ICOS+CD38+ and ICOS-CD38-. PBMC were isolated using Ficoll-Paque PLUS or SepMate separation. Before DNA was extracted, the cell subsets were sorted from PBMC using a BD FACS Aria.

Concerning this clone itself: Its antigen specificity is not known. No base qualities exist here, and no much larger clone lies one base off it.

Taken from cysteine to phenylalanine, the CDR3 has 14 residues. Only CDR3 DNA remains: 42 bases, in frame from the first base. The germline V gene (reference sequence) provides CDR1 GTSNPN and CDR2 SVGIG. A distance of 13 bases separates the germline ends of V and J, which lose 0 bases and 5 bases respectively. The chain is made from TRBV30 and TRBJ1-1; perhaps TRBD1 is the D gene, with 5 bases matching. This clonotype was obtained from an adult who received the influenza vaccine. Sequences were derived from CXCR5+ CD38- circulating T follicular helper cells from blood, sampled 7 days after influenza vaccination. Sample cell subset or site, as interpreted from the label and publication: circulating Tfh, non-naive CD4+CXCR5+PD-1+ (ICOS+CD38+ or ICOS-CD38-). The CDR3 in this case is CAWSVYQGGTEAFF. The nucleotides read TGTGCCTGGAGTGTTTATCAGGGAGGGACTGAAGCTTTCTTT.